This T cell receptor (beta chain) was captured in a study of T cells in Graves' hyperthyroidism and ophthalmopathy. The CDR3 spans 18 residues. Germline V gene lookup returns CDR1 DFQATT and CDR2 SNEGSKA (reference sequence). V was pared by 5 bases and J by 1 base, with 16 bases of the junction left unmatched. Amplified TCR beta CDR3 regions derived from RNA transcripts. HTBI primers drove first-round RT-PCR of the TCR CDR3. TCRdb ran MiXCR on the multiplex PCR reads and lists one entry per CDR3 protein. Among about 380,000 distinct CDR3 sequences listed, about 14% were seen once. Sequenced input: blood. The source of this sequence is a woman in her twenties or thirties with Graves' ophthalmopathy. This rearrangement joins TRBV20-1 to TRBJ2-5; 10 bases map to TRBD1. This CDR3 is CSADGTGVSADIQETQYF. The DNA of the CDR3 is TGCAGTGCTGACGGGACAGGGGTTTCCGCTGATATCCAAGAGACCCAGTACTTC.